This entry features one T cell receptor (beta chain) sequence. Its antigen remains unidentified. The sample belongs to a study of T cell responses to AZD1222 COVID-19 vaccine. Broader study findings: Increases in Spike-specific TCR breadth and depth were seen after two AZD1222 doses. The donor cohort was predominantly white British with a female majority, and clonal diversity may have been underestimated. Sampled repertoires all dated from after the peak T cell response.

Trimming took 0 bases from V and 2 from J; bases not matched to a gene: 5. Germline-derived CDR1 and CDR2 are SGHNT and YYREEE (reference sequence). The CDR3 loop spans 18 amino acids. Generated by immunoSEQ multiplex PCR, the TCRdb table keeps only in-frame clones and is missing some. The sample carries around 100,000 clones, about 87% recorded once. The starting material was peripheral blood, obtained on day 0 of AZD1222 vaccination. The TCR originated in an adult in good health. The chain recombines TRBV5-4 with TRBJ2-6; 10 bases map to TRBD1. The CDR3 nucleotides are TGTGCCAGCAGCTTGGGACAGGGGGCATTTACTGGGGCCAACGTCCTGACTTTC. Amino acids: CASSLGQGAFTGANVLTF.